The 19 T cell receptor beta chains given below trace back to one sample, sequenced in a study of Graves' ophthalmopathy and Graves' hyperthyroidism. Amplifying from RNA transcripts, the study obtained TCR beta CDR3 regions. Second-round multiplex PCR followed a first-round RT-PCR using HTBI primers. TCRdb re-called the multiplex PCR reads with MiXCR, one entry per CDR3 protein. The table includes more than 1,000,000 distinct CDR3 sequences, 35% to 40% detected once. Source material: peripheral blood or thyroid tissue (not recorded which). Every receptor here comes from an adult man with Graves' hyperthyroidism.

The V gene is TRBV4-3, the J gene TRBJ1-6; a possible D gene is TRBD1 (5 bases). V lost 0 bases, J lost 8 bases, and 11 bases lay in between. Germline V gene lookup returns CDR1 LGHNA and CDR2 YSLEER. This CDR3 has 15 residues. The CDR3 nucleotides read TGCGCCAGCAGCCAAGATCAAGGGGAGCATTCACCCCTCCACTTT. Protein sequence: CASSQDQGEHSPLHF.

This clonotype was picked up a small number of times. V usage is TRBV20-1 and J usage is TRBJ1-2, with a weak D call TRBD1 (5 bases). V lost 6 bases and J lost 4, with 15 bases in between. Germline CDR1 and CDR2: DFQATT and SNEGSKA (reference sequence). The CDR3 spans 13 residues. The CDR3 protein is CSAITRGIYGYTF. For the CDR3, the DNA is TGCAGTGCCATCACAAGGGGCATCTATGGCTACACCTTC.

This clonotype was counted many times. The chain joins TRBV10-3 to TRBJ2-7; weak D call: TRBD1 (5 bases). The CDR3 covers 15 residues. Trimming removed 5 bases at V and 0 bases at J, with 14 bases between. The germline gives CDR1 ENHRY, CDR2 SYGVKD. The CDR3 DNA reads as TGTGCCATCAGTCTCGGACACCGGAGCTCCTACGAGCAGTACTTC. Its translation: CAISLGHRSSYEQYF.

The V call is TRBV7-6, the J call TRBJ1-1; perhaps TRBD1 as D (5 bases). The V and J ends lost 3 bases and 11 bases respectively, with 16 bases between them. CDR3 length equals 13 residues. CDR1 and CDR2 (germline): SGHVS, FNYEAQ. The CDR3 is CASSFLGDGRAFF. The DNA of the CDR3 is TGTGCCAGCAGCTTTTTAGGGGATGGCCGCGCTTTCTTT.

The V call is TRBV7-2, the J call TRBJ2-2; 7 bases fit TRBD1. After removal of 5 bases from V and 6 bases from J, the junction contained 9 bases not matched to a gene. CDR1 and CDR2 (germline): SGHTA, FQGNSA. CDR3 length equals 15 residues. CDR3 protein: CASSDRQGQAGELFF. CDR3 sequence (DNA): TGTGCCAGCAGCGATCGACAGGGTCAGGCCGGGGAGCTGTTTTTT.

The chain combines TRBV6-6 with TRBJ2-3; D is uncertain. This CDR3 is 12 amino acids long. V was trimmed by 9 bases and J by 4 bases, leaving 11 bases between them. The V gene's germline CDR1 is MNHNY and CDR2 SVGAGI (reference sequence). DNA of the CDR3: TGTGCCAGAGCTCCTCCCGCAGATACGCAGTATTTT. Translated: CARAPPADTQYF.

In this sample, this clonotype turned up a few times. The V and J genes are TRBV7-9 and TRBJ2-7, with 9 bases lining up with TRBD1. Germline V CDR1 and CDR2: SEHNR, FQNEAQ (reference sequence). The V gene end was trimmed by 3 bases and the J gene end by 4 bases; junction bases not matched to a gene: 7. CDR3 size: 15 residues. CDR3 protein: CASSLVDRGIYEQYF. The CDR3 region has the DNA TGTGCCAGCAGCTTGGTGGACAGGGGAATTTACGAGCAGTACTTC.

This clonotype was seen a few times. The V and J genes are TRBV10-3 and TRBJ1-2; a weak D match, TRBD1 (5 bases). Deletions cut 4 bases from V and 2 bases from J, with 17 bases between. Germline CDR1 reads ENHRY; CDR2 reads SYGVKD. The CDR3 extends over 16 amino acids. The DNA for the CDR3 is TGTGCCATCAGTGGTCAGGGTATTTCGGCAAACTATGGCTACACCTTC. Its translation is CAISGQGISANYGYTF.

This clonotype appeared many times. J is TRBJ1-4 and V is TRBV12-3 or TRBV12-4; D gene uncertain. The CDR3 length is 13 residues. The germline V and J ends were trimmed by 8 bases and 0 bases, with 7 bases remaining between them. The CDR3 sequence is CASARPTNEKLFF. CDR3 DNA sequence: TGTGCCAGCGCACGACCAACTAATGAAAAACTGTTTTTT.

This clonotype has ten or more counts. The gene calls are TRBV25-1 and TRBJ2-7; perhaps TRBD1 as D (5 bases). The V gene's germline CDR1 is MGHDK and CDR2 SYGVNS. Trimming removed 6 bases at V and 0 bases at J, with 18 bases between. The length of the CDR3 is 16 residues. The CDR3 bases are TGTGCCAGCAGCGCCGGTTCAGGGTCCGGCTCCTACGAGCAGTACTTC. Protein sequence: CASSAGSGSGSYEQYF.

The chain joins TRBV9 to TRBJ1-2; D ambiguous. The CDR3 loop spans 15 amino acids. Trimming removed 0 bases at V and 4 bases at J, with 13 bases between. Per the germline V gene, CDR1 is SGDLS and CDR2 is YYNGEE. CDR3 nucleotides: TGTGCCAGCAGCGTAGGGTCCGACGTCCTCTATGGCTACACCTTC. It encodes CASSVGSDVLYGYTF.

Only a few counts were recorded for this clonotype. At one end, the junction sequence differs from germline, possibly due to a read error. The chain recombines TRBV2 with TRBJ2-5, with D possibly matching TRBD1 (5 bases). Looked up from germline, CDR1 is SNHLY and CDR2 is FYNNEI. This CDR3 has 14 amino acids. The CDR3 sequence is CASSPDGWAGPQYF. CDR3 DNA sequence: TGCGCCAGCAGCCCGGACGGATGGGCAGGGCCCCAGTACTTC. Looking up the rest from reference TRBV2 and TRBJ2-5 gives the full variable domain: EPEVTQTPSHQVTQMGQEVILRCVPISNHLYFYWYRQILGQKVEFLVSFYNNEISEKSEIFDDQFSVERPDGSNFTLKIRSTKLEDSAMYFCASSPDGWAGPQYFGPGTRLLVL.

The genes are TRBV6-1 and TRBJ2-7; D might be TRBD1 (5 bases). The germline V gene encodes CDR1 MNHNS and CDR2 SASEGT. The CDR3 consists of 11 residues. V shed 4 bases and J shed 11 bases, with 12 bases lying between them. Here the CDR3 reads CASSGQTAKYF. The CDR3 DNA follows: TGTGCCAGCAGTGGGCAGACAGCCAAGTACTTC.

This clonotype came up a few times. The V gene is TRBV5-1, the J gene TRBJ2-7; a possible D gene is TRBD2 (6 bases). Germline V gene lookup returns CDR1 SGHRS and CDR2 YFSETQ. CDR3 length equals 15 residues. Trimming left V 1 base short and J 1 base short, with 12 bases between. The CDR3 DNA reads TGCGCCAGCAGCTTGTCCTCGGGACTTTCCTACGAGCAGTACTTC. It is translated as CASSLSSGLSYEQYF. Full variable domain (rest looked up from reference TRBV5-1 and TRBJ2-7): KAGVTQTPRYLIKTRGQQVTLSCSPISGHRSVSWYQQTPGQGLQFLFEYFSETQRNKGNFPGRFSGRQFSNSRSEMNVSTLELGDSALYLCASSLSSGLSYEQYFGPGTRLTVT.

This clonotype was found many times. This chain links TRBV7-9 with TRBJ1-1; D not certain. V lost 4 bases and J lost 0, with 12 bases in between. Per the germline V gene, CDR1 is SEHNR and CDR2 is FQNEAQ (reference sequence). The CDR3 has 15 residues. The CDR3 loop is CASSSRRALNTEAFF. The CDR3 nucleotides are TGTGCCAGCAGCTCCCGAAGGGCACTGAACACTGAAGCTTTCTTT. Drawing the rest from reference TRBV7-9 and TRBJ1-1, the complete variable domain is DTGVSQNPRHKITKRGQNVTFRCDPISEHNRLYWYRQTLGQGPEFLTYFQNEAQLEKSRLLSDRFSAERPKGSFSTLEIQRTEQGDSAMYLCASSSRRALNTEAFFGQGTRLTVV.

V usage is TRBV10-3 and J usage is TRBJ1-1; the match to TRBD1 covers 11 bases. V dropped 6 bases and J dropped 7; count of bases not matched to a gene: 7. This CDR3 has 14 residues. CDR1 ENHRY and CDR2 SYGVKD come from the germline V gene. The CDR3 is CAISNRDRGFEAFF. Written as DNA, the CDR3 is TGTGCCATCAGCAATCGGGACAGGGGGTTTGAAGCTTTCTTT.

The gene calls are TRBV29-1 and TRBJ1-1; no clear D. V lost 3 bases and J 0 bases, leaving 8 bases between the germline ends. CDR1 is SQVTM, CDR2 ANQGSEA, per germline. The CDR3 runs 13 residues. As DNA, the CDR3 is TGCAGCGTTGAGAGACACATGAACACTGAAGCTTTCTTT. Protein product: CSVERHMNTEAFF.

V is TRBV4-3 and J is TRBJ2-7; maybe TRBD2 (6 bases). Germline assignment: CDR1 LGHNA and CDR2 YSLEER. V was shortened by 2 bases and J by 5 bases, with 22 bases between the two germline ends. The CDR3 totals 17 residues. CDR3 amino acids: CASSQQLAGPLRNEQYF. Here the CDR3 DNA reads TGCGCCAGCAGCCAACAACTGGCGGGACCCCTTAGGAACGAGCAGTACTTC.

The rearrangement links TRBV9 to TRBJ2-7; a possible D gene is TRBD1 (6 bases). The V end lost 10 bases, the J end lost 3 bases, and 17 bases lay between the germline ends. This CDR3 comprises 13 residues. From germline, CDR1 is SGDLS and CDR2 YYNGEE. The CDR3 spells CAWSGLGGYEQYF. The CDR3 nucleotides are TGTGCCTGGAGTGGGCTAGGGGGCTACGAGCAGTACTTC.